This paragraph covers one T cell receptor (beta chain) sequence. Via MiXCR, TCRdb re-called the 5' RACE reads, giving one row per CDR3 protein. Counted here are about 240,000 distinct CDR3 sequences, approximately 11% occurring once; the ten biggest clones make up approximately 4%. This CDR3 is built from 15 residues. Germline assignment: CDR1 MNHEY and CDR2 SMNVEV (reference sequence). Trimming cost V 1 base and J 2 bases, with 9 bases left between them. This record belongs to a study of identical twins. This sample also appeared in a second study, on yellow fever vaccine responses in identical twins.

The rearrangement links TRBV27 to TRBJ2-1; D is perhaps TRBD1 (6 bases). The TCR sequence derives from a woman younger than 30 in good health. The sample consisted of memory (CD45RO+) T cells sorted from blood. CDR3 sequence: CASSLLSGAYNEQFF. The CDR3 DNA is TGTGCCAGCAGTTTATTGTCAGGGGCCTACAATGAGCAGTTCTTC.